The entry below gives a single TCR beta chain sequence along with its context. As yet, its antigen is unknown. This sample was taken from a study of T-cell memory formation after mild COVID-19. TCRdb independently ran MiXCR on the 5' RACE reads; one entry per CDR3 protein. The sample contains around 310,000 distinct CDR3 sequences, roughly 19% of which appear only once. Study-wide findings and caveats: Detection of some responders pre-infection suggested pre-existing cross-reactive memory T cells participated.

This receptor was taken from a man between 18 and 35 years old who had mild COVID-19 (a few samples of this study predate the infection). Cell type and time point are not known. Sequencing was carried out using PBMCs or a T cell subset sorted from them (not recorded which).

The CDR3 nucleotides are TGTGCCAGCAGCTTAAATGCACCCAACGGGGGTGAGCAGTTCTTC. Protein sequence: CASSLNAPNGGEQFF. The chain couples TRBV7-3 to TRBJ2-1; D is possibly TRBD2 (6 bases). The germline V gene encodes CDR1 SGHTA and CDR2 FQGTGA. The CDR3 length is 15 residues. V lost 1 base, J lost 9 bases, and 16 bases lay in between.